The 2 T cell receptor beta chains below come from one sample, sequenced in a study of identical twins. TCRdb recomputed calls from the 5' RACE reads with MiXCR, one row per CDR3 protein. There are around 690,000 distinct CDR3 sequences in the sample; 21% occur only once, and about 4.3% lies in the top ten. This sample was also put to use in a study of T cells expressing NK-cell markers.

Sequenced: PBMCs. Source of these receptors: a woman aged 18-35 years in good health.

This chain links TRBV12-3 or TRBV12-4 with TRBJ1-5; D gene uncertain. V shed 3 bases and J shed 9 bases, with 9 bases lying between them. The CDR3 totals 12 residues. The CDR3 nucleotides read TGTGCCAGCAGTTTTAGCCCTCCGCCCCAGCATTTT. Translated, it gives CASSFSPPPQHF.

This clonotype was detected a few times. The J gene is TRBJ2-3, the V gene TRBV5-1; the D gene is possibly TRBD2 (5 bases). Trimming cost V 0 bases and J 5 bases, with 10 bases left between them. This CDR3 has 14 residues. Germline V gene data show CDR1 as SGHRS and CDR2 as YFSETQ. CDR3 amino acids: CASSLDPAGDTQYF. The CDR3 nucleotides are TGCGCCAGCAGCTTGGACCCGGCGGGAGATACGCAGTATTTT. The whole variable domain, remainder taken from reference TRBV5-1 and TRBJ2-3, is KAGVTQTPRYLIKTRGQQVTLSCSPISGHRSVSWYQQTPGQGLQFLFEYFSETQRNKGNFPGRFSGRQFSNSRSEMNVSTLELGDSALYLCASSLDPAGDTQYFGPGTRLTVL.